The next 28 T cell receptor beta chains were all read from a single sample in a study of cytomegalovirus exposure and HLA in healthy donors. The PCR used 60 Vbeta and 13 Jbeta primers. Clones were read by immunoSEQ multiplex PCR, and TCRdb kept only the in-frame ones, dropping some. The table has roughly 110,000 clones, 74% seen once. Sequenced input: PBMCs. The receptors derive from a woman aged 40 to 49 in good health and CMV-seropositive.

The chain couples TRBV7-3 to TRBJ1-1; TRBD1 aligns across 8 bases. J was trimmed by 2 bases and V by 5 bases; bases with no gene match: 4. Germline-derived CDR1 and CDR2 are SGHTA and FQGTGA. The CDR3 totals 14 residues. CDR3 amino acids: CASSTGTGNTEAFF. The CDR3 DNA sequence: TGTGCCAGCAGCACTGGGACAGGAAACACTGAAGCTTTCTTT. Based on the CDR3 plus reference TRBV7-3 and TRBJ1-1, the full variable domain is GAGVSQTPSNKVTEKGKYVELRCDPISGHTALYWYRQSLGQGPEFLIYFQGTGAADDSGLPNDRFFAVRPEGSVSTLKIQRTERGDSAVYLCASSTGTGNTEAFFGQGTRLTVV.

The chain employs TRBV29-1 and TRBJ2-6, with 7 bases fitting TRBD2. Germline lookup yields CDR1 SQVTM and CDR2 ANQGSEA. This CDR3 has 15 amino acids. The V gene end was trimmed by 6 bases and the J gene end by 0 bases; junction bases not matched to a gene: 5. CDR3 in amino acids: CSVGGDLSGANVLTF. In nucleotides, the CDR3 is TGCAGCGTGGGGGGGGATCTCTCTGGGGCCAACGTCCTGACTTTC.

V is TRBV18 and J is TRBJ2-1; TRBD2 matches 9 bases. Germline-derived CDR1 and CDR2 are KGHSH and LQKENI. V shed 4 bases, J shed 1 base, and the junction held 20 bases outside the gene matches. This CDR3 spans 21 amino acids. The chain's CDR3 is CASSQPRAGGPYFLSYNEQFF. CDR3 in DNA: TGTGCCAGCTCACAACCCAGGGCGGGAGGGCCTTACTTTCTTTCCTACAATGAGCAGTTCTTC.

This clone was recorded once. J is TRBJ1-6 and V is TRBV9; 9 positions agree with TRBD1. CDR1 and CDR2 from the germline V gene are SGDLS and YYNGEE. CDR3 size: 16 residues. The V segment lost 4 bases and the J segment 7 bases; nucleotides outside the gene matches: 9. CDR3 bases: TGTGCCAGCAGCCGGGGGGACAGGGTGGGAAATTCACCCCTCCACTTT. Its protein product is CASSRGDRVGNSPLHF.

The chain carries TRBV4-2 and TRBJ1-1; no reliable D call. There are 14 residues in the CDR3. Germline lookup yields CDR1 LGHNA and CDR2 YNFKEQ. V lost 1 base and J lost 11, with 17 bases in between. CDR3 sequence (DNA): TGTGCCAGCAGCCAAGGATACGGTAGCTGCTCGGCTTTCTTT. Its translation is CASSQGYGSCSAFF.

The chain recombines TRBV5-1 with TRBJ1-5, with D perhaps TRBD1 (5 bases). CDR3 length: 14 amino acids. Germline V lookup: CDR1 SGHRS, CDR2 YFSETQ. Trimming stripped 0 bases from V and 7 bases from J, with 11 bases between. The CDR3 DNA reads TGCGCCAGCAGCTTGGGACAGCTAGGACAGCCCCAGCATTTT. Protein: CASSLGQLGQPQHF.

The chain uses TRBV10-3 and TRBJ2-1, with D perhaps TRBD2 (6 bases). The germline gives CDR1 ENHRY, CDR2 SYGVKD. This CDR3 is 13 amino acids long. V lost 7 bases and J 1 base, leaving 8 bases between the germline ends. The CDR3 nucleotides are TGTGCCATCATGGGGGGTTCCTACAATGAGCAGTTCTTC. It translates to CAIMGGSYNEQFF.

The V and J genes are TRBV21-1 and TRBJ2-1; the DNA was not compared with TRBD1, the D call given in the table. TRBV21-1 is termed a pseudogene. This CDR3 comprises 16 residues. The CDR3 loop is CASSKVAEAGVDEQFF. In DNA form, the CDR3 reads TGTGCCAGCAGCAAAGTGGCTGAGGCAGGGGTTGATGAGCAGTTCTTC.

This clone was detected once. CDR3 region: CASSLGVSGSGKNTGELFF. The CDR3 region has the DNA TGTGCCAGCAGCTTAGGGGTTAGCGGGAGTGGTAAGAACACCGGGGAGCTGTTTTTT. The V call is TRBV11-3, the J call TRBJ2-2, with 9 bases fitting TRBD2. This CDR3 comprises 19 residues. The V gene's germline CDR1 is SGHNT and CDR2 YENEEA. With 1 base clipped from V and 1 base from J, the junction kept 10 bases outside the gene matches.

This clone was seen more than once but under ten times. The rearrangement uses TRBV18 and TRBJ2-3, with D possibly TRBD2 on 5 matching bases. Germline V CDR1 and CDR2: KGHSH, LQKENI. Between the trimmed V and J ends, which lost 1 base and 2 bases, there was a span of 13 bases. The CDR3 has 16 residues. CDR3 sequence reads: CASSPLQRTNTDTQYF. The CDR3 coding sequence is TGTGCCAGCTCACCACTCCAGCGGACGAACACAGATACGCAGTATTTT.

The CDR3 spells CASSHDRIVNEKLFF. In DNA form, the CDR3 reads TGTGCCAGCAGTCATGACAGGATTGTTAATGAAAAACTGTTTTTT. The J gene is TRBJ1-4, the V gene TRBV2; tentatively, D is TRBD1 (6 bases). Deletions cut 5 bases from V and 4 bases from J, with 14 bases between. CDR1 and CDR2 (germline): SNHLY, FYNNEI. There are 15 residues in the CDR3. Full variable domain (rest looked up from reference TRBV2 and TRBJ1-4): EPEVTQTPSHQVTQMGQEVILRCVPISNHLYFYWYRQILGQKVEFLVSFYNNEISEKSEIFDDQFSVERPDGSNFTLKIRSTKLEDSAMYFCASSHDRIVNEKLFFGSGTQLSVL.

This clone has more than one count but fewer than ten. This rearrangement joins TRBV6-1 to TRBJ2-6; 9 bases map to TRBD1. CDR3 size: 15 residues. The germline V gene has CDR1 MNHNS and CDR2 SASEGT. Unmatched junction bases numbered 6, after V lost 6 bases and J lost 6 bases. As DNA, the CDR3 is TGTGCCAGCAGGGAGGACAGGGGATCGGCCAACGTCCTGACTTTC. Translating it yields CASREDRGSANVLTF.

The chain joins TRBV18 to TRBJ2-3; 7 bases agree with TRBD2. CDR1 and CDR2 (germline): KGHSH, LQKENI. V lost 3 bases, J lost 2 bases, and 2 bases stayed unmatched. The CDR3 is made up of 14 amino acids. Here the CDR3 reads CASSPAGATDTQYF. In DNA, the CDR3 is TGTGCCAGCTCACCGGCGGGAGCCACAGATACGCAGTATTTT.

The rearrangement links TRBV5-1 to TRBJ2-3; 7 nucleotides line up with TRBD2. Germline CDR1 and CDR2: SGHRS and YFSETQ. V shed 0 bases, J shed 0 bases, and the junction held 4 bases outside the gene matches. This CDR3 is 16 amino acids long. The CDR3 region has the DNA TGCGCCAGCAGCTTGGCCATAGCGGGTAGCACAGATACGCAGTATTTT. It yields the protein CASSLAIAGSTDTQYF. Full variable domain (outside the CDR3, taken from reference TRBV5-1 and TRBJ2-3): KAGVTQTPRYLIKTRGQQVTLSCSPISGHRSVSWYQQTPGQGLQFLFEYFSETQRNKGNFPGRFSGRQFSNSRSEMNVSTLELGDSALYLCASSLAIAGSTDTQYFGPGTRLTVL.

The V call is TRBV29-1, the J call TRBJ1-2; D gene unclear. Per the germline V gene, CDR1 is SQVTM and CDR2 is ANQGSEA. Deletions cut 6 bases from V and 4 bases from J, with 15 bases between. The CDR3 extends over 13 amino acids. In DNA, the CDR3 is TGCAGCGTCCGGCCGACGGGTATCTATGGCTACACCTTC. It yields the protein CSVRPTGIYGYTF.

Points on this clone: Relative to the germline gene, one junction end is altered; a read error may explain this. The V and J genes are TRBV7-9 and TRBJ2-5; tentatively, D is TRBD2 (7 bases). Germline CDR1 reads SEHNR; CDR2 reads FQNEAQ (reference sequence). This CDR3 is built from 14 residues. CDR3 residues: CSSSPRGGQETQYF. In nucleotides, the CDR3 is TGTTCCAGCAGTCCAAGGGGGGGCCAAGAGACCCAGTACTTC.

This rearrangement joins TRBV6-5 to TRBJ1-2; the match to TRBD1 covers 8 bases. The CDR3 spans 16 residues. Trimming removed 2 bases from V and 7 bases from J; junction bases left unmatched: 12. Germline V lookup: CDR1 MNHEY, CDR2 SVGAGI. The chain's CDR3 is CASSYVGQGPPFGYTF. The CDR3 bases are TGTGCCAGCAGTTACGTTGGACAGGGACCCCCTTTTGGCTACACCTTC.

The V call is TRBV10-3, the J call TRBJ2-7, with 10 bases aligning to TRBD1. There are 15 residues in the CDR3. Germline V gene sequence: CDR1 ENHRY, CDR2 SYGVKD. J was trimmed by 1 base and V by 4 bases; bases with no gene match: 4. CDR3 in amino acids: CAISVGDRGSYEQYF. CDR3 nucleotides: TGTGCCATCAGTGTGGGGGACAGGGGATCCTACGAGCAGTACTTC.

This rearrangement joins TRBV4-2 to TRBJ1-4; 10 bases map to TRBD1. The CDR3 runs 16 residues. The trim removed 3 bases at V and 7 bases at J, leaving 8 bases unmatched. Germline CDR1 and CDR2: LGHNA and YNFKEQ. In DNA form, the CDR3 reads TGTGCCAGCAGCCACAAATTGACAGGGGGCATTGAAAAACTGTTTTTT. It translates to CASSHKLTGGIEKLFF.

This clone has more than one count but fewer than ten. The chain uses TRBV7-6 and TRBJ1-5; 7 bases are a match to TRBD1. The length of the CDR3 is 15 residues. In germline, CDR1 is SGHVS, CDR2 FNYEAQ. Trimming removed 5 bases from V and 7 bases from J; junction bases left unmatched: 11. The CDR3 loop is CASSRTQDRRQPQHF. Here the CDR3 DNA reads TGTGCCAGCAGCCGGACTCAGGACAGGCGGCAGCCCCAGCATTTT. Filled out from reference TRBV7-6 and TRBJ1-5, the complete variable domain reads GAGVSQSPRYKVTKRGQDVALRCDPISGHVSLYWYRQALGQGPEFLTYFNYEAQQDKSGLPNDRFSAERPEGSISTLTIQRTEQRDSAMYRCASSRTQDRRQPQHFGDGTRLSIL.

CDR3 sequence reads: CASSPRDNRNEQFF. The CDR3 bases are TGTGCCAGCAGCCCCCGGGACAACCGGAATGAGCAGTTCTTC. The chain carries TRBV7-2 and TRBJ2-1, with D perhaps matching TRBD1 (6 bases). This CDR3 has 14 residues. V lost 5 bases, J lost 7 bases, and 15 bases lay in between. Germline assignment: CDR1 SGHTA and CDR2 FQGNSA.

The chain is built from TRBV9 and TRBJ2-5, with 7 bases matching TRBD1. The V segment lost 0 bases and the J segment 5 bases; nucleotides outside the gene matches: 1. The CDR3 consists of 13 residues. CDR1 and CDR2 from the germline V gene are SGDLS and YYNGEE. The CDR3 coding sequence is TGTGCCAGCAGCGTAGACAGGGGTGAGACCCAGTACTTC. It yields the protein CASSVDRGETQYF.

The chain carries TRBV5-1 and TRBJ2-5, with D perhaps matching TRBD2 (5 bases). The CDR3 is 14 residues long. Trimming cost V 2 bases and J 5 bases, with 13 bases left between them. The germline CDR1 and CDR2 sequences are SGHRS and YFSETQ. Written as DNA, the CDR3 is TGCGCCAGCAGCTTATCCGGGGAACGCGAGACCCAGTACTTC. Encoded protein: CASSLSGERETQYF.

This chain joins TRBV2 and TRBJ2-5, with TRBD2 identical over 11 bases. Germline V gives CDR1 SNHLY, CDR2 FYNNEI. V shed 4 bases, J shed 1 base, and the junction held 2 bases outside the gene matches. The CDR3 sequence is 15 residues long. The CDR3 sequence is CASSVGTSGQETQYF. The DNA of the CDR3 is TGTGCCAGCAGTGTGGGGACTAGCGGCCAAGAGACCCAGTACTTC.

V is TRBV7-9 and J is TRBJ2-7; 8 positions match TRBD2. Unmatched junction bases numbered 7, after V lost 6 bases and J lost 3 bases. The CDR3 is made up of 14 amino acids. The germline CDR1 and CDR2 sequences are SEHNR and FQNEAQ (reference sequence). The CDR3 region has the DNA TGTGCCAGCAGTTTTAACGGGAGGGTCTACGAGCAGTACTTC. Its protein is CASSFNGRVYEQYF.

This clone has only a few counts. The V and J genes are TRBV7-3 and TRBJ2-1, with D perhaps TRBD2 (6 bases). Trimming pared 1 base from V and 10 bases from J, leaving 17 bases between. Germline loops: CDR1 SGHTA, CDR2 FQGTGA. This CDR3 region has 15 residues. The CDR3 loop reads CASSLRREGFQEQFF. In nucleotides, the CDR3 is TGTGCCAGCAGCTTAAGGCGGGAAGGGTTCCAGGAGCAGTTCTTC. Looking up the rest from reference TRBV7-3 and TRBJ2-1 gives the full variable domain: GAGVSQTPSNKVTEKGKYVELRCDPISGHTALYWYRQSLGQGPEFLIYFQGTGAADDSGLPNDRFFAVRPEGSVSTLKIQRTERGDSAVYLCASSLRREGFQEQFFGPGTRLTVL.

This sequence joins TRBV9 and TRBJ2-3; 11 bases fit TRBD2. This CDR3 has 14 amino acids. The junction had 0 bases not matched to a gene; V was cut back by 3 bases and J by 3 bases. CDR1 and CDR2 (germline): SGDLS, YYNGEE. This chain's CDR3 is CASSGLAGTDTQYF. As DNA, the CDR3 is TGTGCCAGCAGCGGACTAGCGGGGACAGATACGCAGTATTTT.

This clone was counted between two and nine times. The V and J genes are TRBV18 and TRBJ1-1; D ambiguous. CDR1 and CDR2 from the germline V gene are KGHSH and LQKENI. The CDR3 has 14 amino acids. V lost 1 base and J 3 bases, leaving 9 bases between the germline ends. The chain's CDR3 is CASSPRSGDTEAFF. The CDR3 DNA follows: TGTGCCAGCTCACCACGTTCGGGAGACACTGAAGCTTTCTTT. Full variable domain (missing parts from reference TRBV18 and TRBJ1-1): NAGVMQNPRHLVRRRGQEARLRCSPMKGHSHVYWYRQLPEEGLKFMVYLQKENIIDESGMPKERFSAEFPKEGPSILRIQQVVRGDSAAYFCASSPRSGDTEAFFGQGTRLTVV.